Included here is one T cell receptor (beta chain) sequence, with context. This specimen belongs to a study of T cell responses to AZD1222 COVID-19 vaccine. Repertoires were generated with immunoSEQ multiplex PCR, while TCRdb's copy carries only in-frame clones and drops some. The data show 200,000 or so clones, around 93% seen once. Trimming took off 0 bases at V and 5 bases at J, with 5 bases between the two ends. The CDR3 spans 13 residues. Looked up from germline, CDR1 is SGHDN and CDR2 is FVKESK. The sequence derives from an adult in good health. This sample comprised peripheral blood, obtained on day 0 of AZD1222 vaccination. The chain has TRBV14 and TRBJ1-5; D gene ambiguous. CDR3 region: CASSQDHYQPQHF. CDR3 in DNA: TGTGCCAGCAGCCAAGATCACTATCAGCCCCAGCATTTT. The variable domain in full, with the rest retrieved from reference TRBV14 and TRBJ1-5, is EAGVTQFPSHSVIEKGQTVTLRCDPISGHDNLYWYRRVMGKEIKFLLHFVKESKQDESGMPNNRFLAERTGGTYSTLKVQPAELEDSGVYFCASSQDHYQPQHFGDGTRLSIL.